The next 26 T cell receptor beta chains were all read from a single sample in a study of shared clonotypes between healthy human individuals. The assay was immunoSEQ multiplex PCR, and TCRdb's table has in-frame clones only and misses some. This sample has roughly 480,000 clones, with around 80% found just once. The sample was PBMCs. The receptors stem from a middle-aged woman in good health. Some clones in this sample may be carry-over from other donors' samples.

The chain joins TRBV6-1 to TRBJ2-4; perhaps TRBD2 as D (5 bases). The CDR3 contains 13 residues. V lost 6 bases and J lost 9, with 15 bases in between. Germline lookup yields CDR1 MNHNS and CDR2 SASEGT. The CDR3 loop reads CASSDRGVGIQYF. The DNA for the CDR3 is TGTGCCAGCAGCGACCGGGGAGTCGGCATTCAGTACTTC.

The genes are TRBV25-1 and TRBJ2-3; no reliable D call. The CDR3 has 13 residues. V was clipped by 1 base and J by 5 bases, with 7 bases between them. The germline V gene has CDR1 MGHDK and CDR2 SYGVNS. CDR3 nucleotide sequence: TGTGCCAGCAGTGAATGGGCGGTAGATACGCAGTATTTT. Translation: CASSEWAVDTQYF.

This clone was seen more than once but under ten times. The V gene is TRBV4-2, the J gene TRBJ2-7; D call uncertain. Germline assignment: CDR1 LGHNA and CDR2 YNFKEQ. This CDR3 contains 14 residues. V lost 4 bases to trimming and J lost 5 bases, with 15 bases between them. CDR3: CASSRTRGADEQYF. The DNA for the CDR3 is TGTGCCAGCAGCCGGACCAGAGGCGCTGACGAGCAGTACTTC.

The V and J genes are TRBV10-3 and TRBJ2-1, with D hard to call. This CDR3 region has 12 residues. Trimming took off 6 bases at V and 9 bases at J, with 12 bases between the two ends. Germline CDR1 ENHRY, CDR2 SYGVKD. The CDR3: CAISDLMGEQFF. In DNA form, the CDR3 reads TGTGCCATCAGCGACCTAATGGGTGAGCAGTTCTTC.

The chain uses TRBV4-3 and TRBJ2-3, with TRBD2 as a possible D gene (6 bases). Germline CDR1 is LGHNA and CDR2 is YSLEER. This CDR3 is 17 amino acids long. The germline V and J ends were trimmed by 3 bases and 6 bases, with 22 bases remaining between them. The CDR3 DNA is TGCGCCAGCAGCCAGACTGGCAGCGGGCCCGTGGGTGATACGCAGTATTTT. It codes for CASSQTGSGPVGDTQYF.

This chain connects TRBV27 to TRBJ2-7; unclear D gene. Germline assignment: CDR1 MNHEY and CDR2 SMNVEV (reference sequence). The CDR3 runs 14 residues. The germline V and J ends were trimmed by 8 bases and 5 bases, with 19 bases remaining between them. CDR3 region: CASRSTRYVHEQYF. CDR3 bases: TGTGCCAGCCGCTCCACAAGGTATGTTCACGAGCAGTACTTC.

This sequence joins TRBV7-2 and TRBJ1-2; D might be TRBD1 (5 bases). Trimming took 2 bases from V and 6 from J, leaving 13 bases between them. The CDR3 length is 14 residues. CDR1 is SGHTA, CDR2 FQGNSA, per germline. The CDR3 sequence is CASSLFYGTNGYTF. The CDR3 DNA reads as TGTGCCAGCAGCTTATTTTATGGGACTAATGGCTACACCTTC.

The chain recombines TRBV28 with TRBJ1-1; D is possibly TRBD1 (6 bases). The CDR3 runs 14 residues. Germline V gene sequence: CDR1 MDHEN, CDR2 SYDVKM. Trimming took 7 bases from V and 4 from J, leaving 16 bases between them. CDR3 sequence (DNA): TGTGCCAGCAAATCTGGGGGCGCGGGCACTGAAGCTTTCTTT. This encodes CASKSGGAGTEAFF.

This clone was observed a single time. This chain links TRBV2 with TRBJ2-5; 8 positions match TRBD1. The CDR3 extends over 14 amino acids. Germline V gene data show CDR1 as SNHLY and CDR2 as FYNNEI. Trimming took 5 bases from V and 5 from J; bases not matched to a gene: 7. This CDR3 reads CASSSNRGTETQYF. For the CDR3, the DNA is TGTGCCAGCAGTTCTAACAGGGGGACGGAGACCCAGTACTTC.

This sequence joins TRBV19 and TRBJ2-7, with D maybe TRBD2 (6 bases). The CDR3 covers 13 residues. Germline CDR1 LNHDA, CDR2 SQIVND (reference sequence). V was cut by 4 bases and J by 5 bases, with 12 bases left in between. This chain's CDR3 is CASSKGTLDEQYF. The CDR3 nucleotides read TGTGCCAGTAGTAAAGGGACTTTGGACGAGCAGTACTTC.

This sequence joins TRBV5-4 and TRBJ2-2, with 10 bases that match TRBD2. Unmatched junction bases numbered 3, after V lost 2 bases and J lost 5 bases. The germline V gene encodes CDR1 SGHNT and CDR2 YYREEE (reference sequence). The CDR3 is 15 residues long. The CDR3 reads CASSFSLAGTGELFF. CDR3 bases: TGTGCCAGCAGCTTTTCACTAGCGGGAACCGGGGAGCTGTTTTTT.

CDR3: CASRRRGLGEQFF. The CDR3 bases are TGTGCCAGCAGACGAAGGGGGCTGGGTGAGCAGTTCTTC. The rearrangement uses TRBV5-6 and TRBJ2-1; 7 bases match TRBD1. The CDR3 is 13 residues long. CDR1 is SGHDT, CDR2 YYEEEE, per germline. The V and J ends lost 5 bases and 9 bases, in that order; junction bases with no gene match: 8.

This chain uses TRBV7-9 with TRBJ1-1, with D uncertain. Germline loops: CDR1 SEHNR, CDR2 FQNEAQ (reference sequence). V lost 5 bases and J lost 2, with 9 bases in between. This CDR3 comprises 13 residues. CDR3 nucleotide sequence: TGTGCCAGCAGCCAAGCCCCCAACACTGAAGCTTTCTTT. It codes for CASSQAPNTEAFF.

The chain recombines TRBV27 with TRBJ2-7; D may correspond to TRBD1 or TRBD2 (6 bases each). CDR1 and CDR2 (germline): MNHEY, SMNVEV (reference sequence). Trimming cost V 8 bases and J 2 bases, with 16 bases left between them. This CDR3 contains 14 residues. The CDR3 coding sequence is TGTGCCAGCCAAGGGGGGATAGGAACCTACGAGCAGTACTTC. Translating it yields CASQGGIGTYEQYF.

This sequence joins TRBV5-5 and TRBJ1-2; the D gene is possibly TRBD1 (6 bases). The CDR3 runs 14 residues. V lost 1 base and J 4 bases, leaving 11 bases between the germline ends. Germline assignment: CDR1 SGHKS and CDR2 YYEKEE (reference sequence). Here the CDR3 reads CASSLMDSTYGYTF. For the CDR3, the DNA is TGTGCCAGCAGCTTGATGGACAGCACCTATGGCTACACCTTC.

The rearrangement links TRBV14 to TRBJ2-2, with TRBD2 as a possible D gene (5 bases). V lost 0 bases, J lost 2 bases, and 16 bases lay in between. Per germline, CDR1 SGHDN and CDR2 FVKESK. This CDR3 is built from 18 residues. In nucleotides, the CDR3 is TGTGCCAGCAGCCAAGATTACGGACTCACCCTTAACACCGGGGAGCTGTTTTTT. It is translated as CASSQDYGLTLNTGELFF.

This chain uses TRBV6-1 with TRBJ2-2; TRBD2 might be the D (6 bases). Germline V CDR1 and CDR2: MNHNS, SASEGT. This CDR3 is 13 amino acids long. V dropped 4 bases and J dropped 4 bases, with 7 bases sitting between them. CDR3 DNA: TGTGCCAGCAGTGGGCGGGGCACCGGGGAGCTGTTTTTT. It yields the protein CASSGRGTGELFF.

The chain links TRBV30 to TRBJ1-5, with TRBD1 identical over 7 bases. This CDR3 is built from 13 residues. Per the germline V gene, CDR1 is GTSNPN and CDR2 is SVGIG (reference sequence). V was pared by 2 bases and J by 7 bases, with 5 bases of the junction left unmatched. CDR3 protein: CAWSQGGGQPQHF. The CDR3 nucleotides are TGTGCCTGGAGTCAGGGGGGGGGCCAGCCCCAGCATTTT.

The rearrangement uses TRBV5-8 and TRBJ1-1; possibly TRBD1 for D (6 bases). CDR1 and CDR2 from the germline V gene are SGHTS and YDEGEE. The CDR3 is 15 amino acids. Trimming took 4 bases from V and 4 from J, leaving 17 bases between them. The CDR3 DNA sequence: TGTGCCAGCAGCCGCAGGGGAGGTTCGGCCACTGAAGCTTTCTTT. Its protein product is CASSRRGGSATEAFF. The full variable domain, rest sourced from reference TRBV5-8 and TRBJ1-1, is EAGVTQSPTHLIKTRGQQATLRCSPISGHTSVYWYQQALGLGLQFLLWYDEGEERNRGNFPPRFSGRQFPNYSSELNVNALELEDSALYLCASSRRGGSATEAFFGQGTRLTVV.

This clone came up once. The chain has TRBV4-2 and TRBJ2-7, with 7 bases aligning to TRBD2. The germline V gene encodes CDR1 LGHNA and CDR2 YNFKEQ. The CDR3 length is 17 residues. The ends lost 0 bases at V and 0 bases at J; junction bases unmatched: 8. The CDR3 region is CASSQEKGDYRSYEQYF. In DNA form, the CDR3 reads TGTGCCAGCAGCCAAGAAAAAGGGGACTACCGCTCCTACGAGCAGTACTTC.

This chain uses TRBV23-1 with TRBJ2-2; the D gene could be TRBD1 or TRBD2 (5 bases each). Being an ORF, TRBV23-1 has a function that is uncertain. The V end lost 8 bases, the J end lost 1 base, and 8 bases lay between the germline ends. The CDR3 runs 13 residues. The CDR3 nucleotides read TGCGCCAGCGGGACCGTGAACACCGGGGAGCTGTTTTTT. This codes for CASGTVNTGELFF.

V is TRBV5-6 and J is TRBJ2-7; D possibly matches TRBD1 or TRBD2 (7 bases each). There are 15 residues in the CDR3. Deletions cut 0 bases from V and 4 bases from J, with 14 bases between. CDR1 SGHDT and CDR2 YYEEEE come from the germline V gene. CDR3: CASSLGYQGGYEQYF. The CDR3 DNA follows: TGTGCCAGCAGCTTGGGTTATCAGGGGGGGTACGAGCAGTACTTC.

In regard to this clone: With only one base between it and a far larger clone, this is likely a read error. The gene calls are TRBV7-2 and TRBJ1-5, with D unclear. CDR1 SGHTA and CDR2 FQGNSA come from the germline V gene. The CDR3 sequence is 15 residues long. CDR3 region: CAISLIWGSNQPQHF. CDR3 in DNA: TGTGCCATCAGCTTAATTTGGGGAAGCAATCAGCCCCAGCATTTT.

The chain employs TRBV6-8 and TRBJ2-7, with D possibly TRBD1 on 6 matching bases. The CDR3 has 16 residues. Germline values: CDR1 MNHGY, CDR2 SAAAGT. V dropped 4 bases and J dropped 2 bases, with 18 bases sitting between them. CDR3 coding DNA: TGTGCCAGCAGTTCACCACACACAGGGTTGACCTACGAGCAGTACTTC. This sequence encodes CASSSPHTGLTYEQYF.

V usage is TRBV7-6 and J usage is TRBJ2-5, with a weak D call TRBD1 (8 bases). The V gene's germline CDR1 is SGHVS and CDR2 FNYEAQ. The CDR3 length is 15 residues. V was shortened by 0 bases and J by 5 bases, with 13 bases between the two germline ends. The CDR3, as DNA: TGTGCCAGCAGCTTAGCGGACAGGGAGGGGGAGACCCAGTACTTC. Protein sequence: CASSLADREGETQYF.

J is TRBJ2-1 and V is TRBV4-1, with 11 bases matching TRBD2. Germline trimming cut 4 bases from V and 6 bases from J; bases unmatched to any gene: 11. In germline, CDR1 is MGHRA, CDR2 YSYEKL. The length of the CDR3 is 17 residues. The CDR3 DNA sequence: TGCGCCAGCAGCCGGTCGTTAGTAACTAGCGGGAGCAATGAGCAGTTCTTC. This sequence encodes CASSRSLVTSGSNEQFF.